This entry concerns a single TCR beta chain. Its antigen is unknown. TCRdb independently ran MiXCR on the reads; one entry per CDR3 protein. The table includes 450,000 to 600,000 distinct CDR3 sequences, 30% to 40% detected once. The data were obtained in a study of T cell repertoires in cytomegalovirus infection. Background on the study: Shared public TCR beta signatures pointed to both CMV infection and a matching HLA type.

V shed 7 bases and J 0 bases; nucleotides not matched to a gene: 12. From germline, CDR1 is LGHNT and CDR2 FRNRAP. The CDR3 runs 18 residues. This clonotype originated in a human donor in good health (CMV status not recorded). Some clones in this sample may be carry-over from other donors' samples. Specimen: cultured PBMCs, collected from culture after CMV antigen stimulation. The chain joins TRBV12-5 to TRBJ2-1; TRBD1 matches 10 bases. CDR3 nucleotide sequence: TGTGCTAGTGAACGGACAGGGGGTATCAGTTACTCCTACAATGAGCAGTTCTTC. Its protein product is CASERTGGISYSYNEQFF.